This passage covers 9 T cell receptor beta chains from one sample sequenced in a study of shared clonotypes between healthy human individuals. TCRdb's table, derived via immunoSEQ multiplex PCR, lists solely in-frame clones and lacks some. The sample has roughly 500,000 clones; roughly four fifths are singletons. Sequenced material: PBMCs. These receptors were taken from a woman between 40 and 55 years old in good health. Some clones in this sample may be carry-over from other donors' samples.

Note on this clone: With a much larger clone just one base away, this may be a read error. This chain connects TRBV7-3 to TRBJ2-3; a weak D match, TRBD2 (6 bases). This CDR3 contains 14 residues. Germline-derived CDR1 and CDR2 are SGHTA and FQGTGA. V gave up 5 bases and J gave up 4 bases, with 13 bases separating them. In DNA form, the CDR3 reads TGTGCCAGCAGCGCAGCCTCTAGCGCAGATACGCAGTATTTT. Protein product: CASSAASSADTQYF.

V is TRBV30 and J is TRBJ1-1; 8 bases are a match to TRBD1. There are 13 residues in the CDR3. Germline V gene data show CDR1 as GTSNPN and CDR2 as SVGIG (reference sequence). The J segment lost 3 bases and the V segment lost 3 bases, leaving 3 bases of the junction unmatched. The CDR3 region is CAWRTGEDTEAFF. The CDR3 DNA reads as TGTGCCTGGAGGACAGGGGAAGACACTGAAGCTTTCTTT.

The sample holds a few counts of this clone. This sequence joins TRBV29-1 and TRBJ1-3, with D hard to call. There are 13 residues in the CDR3. With 4 bases removed from V and 0 bases from J, the gap between germline ends came to 7 bases. Per the germline V gene, CDR1 is SQVTM and CDR2 is ANQGSEA. The CDR3 region is CSVAQNSGNTIYF. CDR3 sequence (DNA): TGCAGCGTTGCCCAGAACTCTGGAAACACCATATATTTT.

This chain's CDR3 is CASSFLGADQPQHF. The CDR3 nucleotides read TGTGCCAGCAGTTTCCTAGGCGCCGATCAGCCCCAGCATTTT. V gene TRBV28 combines with J gene TRBJ1-5; D is undetermined. Germline lookup yields CDR1 MDHEN and CDR2 SYDVKM. The CDR3 spans 14 residues. V dropped 3 bases and J dropped 5 bases, with 11 bases sitting between them.

The chain has TRBV25-1 and TRBJ2-3, with unresolved D. Trimming cost V 1 base and J 7 bases, with 6 bases left between them. The CDR3 contains 12 residues. CDR1 is MGHDK and CDR2 is SYGVNS in the germline V gene. As DNA, the CDR3 is TGTGCCAGCAGTGAATTAAAGAATACGCAGTATTTT. It translates to CASSELKNTQYF.

The chain is built from TRBV30 and TRBJ2-7; D is perhaps TRBD2 (7 bases). With 2 bases removed from V and 5 bases from J, the gap between germline ends came to 22 bases. CDR3 length: 16 amino acids. Germline V gives CDR1 GTSNPN, CDR2 SVGIG (reference sequence). Written as DNA, the CDR3 is TGTGCCTGGAGTAGCGAGGGGGGAGGGCCATGGGACGAGCAGTACTTC. Translated, it gives CAWSSEGGGPWDEQYF.

This sequence joins TRBV7-2 and TRBJ2-1; possible D gene TRBD2, 6 bases. The CDR3 spans 14 residues. The V gene lost 4 bases and the J gene lost 4 bases, with 11 bases spanning the gap. The germline CDR1 and CDR2 sequences are SGHTA and FQGNSA. CDR3 amino acids: CASSYYGRYNEQFF. In nucleotides, the CDR3 is TGTGCCAGCAGCTATTATGGGAGGTACAATGAGCAGTTCTTC.

The J gene is TRBJ1-1, the V gene TRBV5-4; a weak D match, TRBD1 (5 bases). The CDR3 extends over 16 amino acids. With 0 bases removed from V and 2 bases from J, the gap between germline ends came to 14 bases. Germline lookup yields CDR1 SGHNT and CDR2 YYREEE (reference sequence). The CDR3 sequence is CASSLASGAANTEAFF. The DNA of the CDR3 is TGTGCCAGCAGCTTGGCCTCTGGGGCAGCCAACACTGAAGCTTTCTTT.

The chain joins TRBV4-3 to TRBJ2-5; the D gene could be TRBD1 or TRBD2 (6 bases each). Trimming removed 0 bases at V and 6 bases at J, with 17 bases between. The CDR3 loop spans 16 amino acids. CDR1 is LGHNA and CDR2 is YSLEER in the germline V gene. The CDR3: CASSQDLRGALKTQYF. The CDR3 bases are TGCGCCAGCAGCCAAGATTTAAGGGGGGCATTAAAGACCCAGTACTTC.